This TCR beta chain was recovered during a study of blood T cell repertoires in COVID-19. Study-level background: Donors in the United States, Italy and Spain gave samples during acute or convalescent COVID-19. In each case, the material was cDNA or gDNA derived from T cells, B-cell-depleted T cells, or PBMCs.

Original processing methods: Amplification of reference gene primers provided the estimated nucleated cell counts. Measured with immunoSEQ multiplex PCR; TCRdb has only the in-frame clones, and not every one. The DNA gave D and trimming, while V, J and clone size come from that table. This table has about 140,000 clones, 70% to 80% appearing once. The CDR3 has 16 amino acids. The rearrangement links TRBV21-1 to TRBJ1-2; the D call TRBD1 from the table was never checked on the DNA. TRBV21-1 is a recognized pseudogene. The sequence came from a woman aged 45-65 years with active or convalescent COVID-19. The specimen sequenced was peripheral blood. The CDR3 loop reads CASSKGADRGDYGYTF. In nucleotides, the CDR3 is TGTGCCAGCAGCAAAGGGGCGGACAGGGGGGACTATGGCTACACCTTC.